Given below is one TCR beta chain in context. This clone was picked up one time. Its antigen specificity is not known. No much larger clone exists at a distance of one base, and base qualities are not known. The entry originates in a study of T cell changes during pregnancy in multiple sclerosis (dated by TCRdb to between 2019 and 2020). With regard to the full study: The study examined how the T cell repertoire changed over the course of pregnancy in women with multiple sclerosis.

V lost 1 base and J lost 5 bases; the stretch between them is 6 bases long. The CDR3 contains 13 residues, cysteine and phenylalanine counted. Only the CDR3 portion is preserved as DNA: 39 bases, with reading frame beginning at the first base. The germline V gene supplies CDR1 SGHVS and CDR2 FQNEAQ. The method behind the library was the immunoSEQ multiplex PCR assay. Not all clones reach the TCRdb copy of this immuneACCESS table, which keeps in-frame sequences only. Checked studies attribute under half of the gap to unresolved V genes and leave the rest unexplained. This sample comprises about 70,000 clones, around 91% of them detected only once. Roughly 1.4% of the sample is in the top ten clones.

The material was peripheral blood, obtained in the third trimester of pregnancy. The chain was built from TRBV7-8 and TRBJ2-1, with no confident D gene call. This receptor was identified in a female donor in good health, enrolled as a control in a pregnancy study. The CDR3 loop reads CASSLGADNEQFF. At the DNA level, the sequence is TGTGCCAGCAGCTTAGGGGCAGACAATGAGCAGTTCTTC.